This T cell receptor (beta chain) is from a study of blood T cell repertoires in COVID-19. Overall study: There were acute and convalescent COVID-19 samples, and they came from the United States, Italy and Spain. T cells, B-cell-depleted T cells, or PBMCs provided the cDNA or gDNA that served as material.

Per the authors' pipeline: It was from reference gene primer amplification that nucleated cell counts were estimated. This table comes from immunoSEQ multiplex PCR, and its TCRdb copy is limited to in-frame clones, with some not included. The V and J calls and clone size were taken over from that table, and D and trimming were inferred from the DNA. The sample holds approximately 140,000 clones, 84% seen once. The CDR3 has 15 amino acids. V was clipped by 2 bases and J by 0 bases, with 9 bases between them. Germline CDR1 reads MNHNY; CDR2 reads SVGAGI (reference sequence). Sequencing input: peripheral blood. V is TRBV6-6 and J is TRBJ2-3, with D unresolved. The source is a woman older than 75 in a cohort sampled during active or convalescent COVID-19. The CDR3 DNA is TGTGCCAGCAGTTACCTTGCGACAAGCACAGATACGCAGTATTTT. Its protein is CASSYLATSTDTQYF.